A single sample is the source of the 7 T cell receptor beta chains below, sequenced in a study of cytomegalovirus exposure and HLA in healthy donors. Amplification used 60 Vbeta primers and 13 Jbeta primers. Repertoires were generated with immunoSEQ multiplex PCR, while TCRdb's copy carries only in-frame clones and drops some. In the table there are about 190,000 clones, 70% to 75% of which are singletons. The sequenced sample was PBMCs. All receptors derive from a man aged 25-40 years in good health and CMV-seropositive.

In this sample, this clone turned up a few times. The V gene is TRBV5-5, the J gene TRBJ2-1; 7 nucleotides match TRBD1. V was pared by 2 bases and J by 6 bases, with 8 bases of the junction left unmatched. CDR1 SGHKS and CDR2 YYEKEE come from the germline V gene (reference sequence). CDR3 size: 15 residues. CDR3 DNA sequence: TGTGCCAGCAGCTTCCGGGACAGCCCCTTCAATGAGCAGTTCTTC. Its protein product is CASSFRDSPFNEQFF.

The rearrangement joins TRBV7-9 to TRBJ1-1; D uncertain. CDR1 SEHNR and CDR2 FQNEAQ come from the germline V gene (reference sequence). With 6 bases removed from V and 3 bases from J, the gap between germline ends came to 5 bases. The CDR3 totals 11 residues. CDR3 nucleotides: TGTGCCAGCAGTTCCTACACTGAAGCTTTCTTT. This codes for CASSSYTEAFF. The variable domain in full, completed from reference TRBV7-9 and TRBJ1-1, reads DTGVSQNPRHKITKRGQNVTFRCDPISEHNRLYWYRQTLGQGPEFLTYFQNEAQLEKSRLLSDRFSAERPKGSFSTLEIQRTEQGDSAMYLCASSSYTEAFFGQGTRLTVV.

This sequence joins TRBV7-9 and TRBJ1-2, with D perhaps matching TRBD1 (6 bases). V dropped 2 bases and J dropped 3 bases, with 13 bases sitting between them. This CDR3 region has 15 residues. In germline, CDR1 is SEHNR, CDR2 FQNEAQ (reference sequence). CDR3 nucleotide sequence: TGTGCCAGCAGCTTAATTCGCAGGGGTGACTATGGCTACACCTTC. It yields the protein CASSLIRRGDYGYTF.

The V call is TRBV6-5, the J call TRBJ1-2, with 9 bases lining up with TRBD1. Germline CDR1 and CDR2: MNHEY and SVGAGI. This CDR3 is 14 amino acids long. Germline trimming cut 2 bases from V and 2 bases from J; bases unmatched to any gene: 0. CDR3 in amino acids: CASSYGQGNYGYTF. The CDR3 coding sequence is TGTGCCAGCAGTTACGGACAGGGGAACTATGGCTACACCTTC.

CDR3 protein: CASSLGQGSAYEQYF. The CDR3 bases are TGTGCCAGCAGTTTAGGACAGGGGAGTGCCTACGAGCAGTACTTC. This sequence joins TRBV27 and TRBJ2-7, with 9 bases fitting TRBD1. This CDR3 spans 15 amino acids. The V gene's germline CDR1 is MNHEY and CDR2 SMNVEV (reference sequence). Trimming at V came to 2 bases and at J to 2 bases, leaving 4 bases not matched to a gene.

A single count supports this clone. The rearrangement links TRBV23-1 to TRBJ1-1; 7 bases are shared with TRBD1. TRBV23-1 is treated as an ORF (open reading frame) with a function not yet certain. The CDR3 spans 15 residues. V dropped 6 bases and J dropped 1; count of bases not matched to a gene: 8. The CDR3 DNA follows: TGCGCCAGCAGCACCCCGGGACAGCCGAACACTGAAGCTTTCTTT. Its protein product is CASSTPGQPNTEAFF.

The chain couples TRBV4-2 to TRBJ2-5, with unresolved D. TRBJ2-7 explains the end of the DNA better; the J call may be wrong. The V gene's germline CDR1 is LGHNA and CDR2 YNFKEQ. The CDR3 is 15 amino acids. CDR3 in amino acids: CASSRGPTYDYEQYF. In nucleotides, the CDR3 is TGTGCCAGCAGCCGAGGCCCAACTTACGACTACGAGCAGTACTTC.